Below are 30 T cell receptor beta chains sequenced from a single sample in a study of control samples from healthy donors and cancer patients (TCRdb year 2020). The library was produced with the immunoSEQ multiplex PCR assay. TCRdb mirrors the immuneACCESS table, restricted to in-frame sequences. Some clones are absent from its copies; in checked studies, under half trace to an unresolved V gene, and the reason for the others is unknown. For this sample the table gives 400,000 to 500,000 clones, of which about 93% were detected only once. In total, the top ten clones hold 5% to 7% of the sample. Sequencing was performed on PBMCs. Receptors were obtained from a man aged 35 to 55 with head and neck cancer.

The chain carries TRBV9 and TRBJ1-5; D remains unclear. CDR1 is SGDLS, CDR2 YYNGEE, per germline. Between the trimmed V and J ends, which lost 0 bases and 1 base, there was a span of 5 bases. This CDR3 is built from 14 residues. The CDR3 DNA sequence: TGTGCCAGCAGCGTAGATCGGAGCAATCAGCCCCAGCATTTT. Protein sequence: CASSVDRSNQPQHF.

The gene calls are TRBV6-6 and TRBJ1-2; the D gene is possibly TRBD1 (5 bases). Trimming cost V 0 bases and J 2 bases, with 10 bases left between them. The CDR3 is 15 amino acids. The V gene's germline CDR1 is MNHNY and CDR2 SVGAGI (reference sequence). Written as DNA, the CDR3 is TGTGCCAGCAGTTACTCGCCCAAGGGGAACTATGGCTACACCTTC. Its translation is CASSYSPKGNYGYTF.

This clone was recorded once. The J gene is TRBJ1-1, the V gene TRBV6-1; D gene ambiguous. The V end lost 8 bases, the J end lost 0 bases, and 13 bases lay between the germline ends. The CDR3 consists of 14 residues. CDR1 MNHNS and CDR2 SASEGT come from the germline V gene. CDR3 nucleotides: TGTGCCAGCCTTTTTCAGTCCATGAACACTGAAGCTTTCTTT. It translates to CASLFQSMNTEAFF.

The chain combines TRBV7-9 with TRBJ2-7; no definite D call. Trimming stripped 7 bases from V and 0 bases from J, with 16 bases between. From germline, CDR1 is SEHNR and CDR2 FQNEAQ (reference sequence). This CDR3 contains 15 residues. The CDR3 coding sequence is TGTGCCAGCATCCCTGACCACAGTAGCTCCTACGAGCAGTACTTC. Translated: CASIPDHSSSYEQYF. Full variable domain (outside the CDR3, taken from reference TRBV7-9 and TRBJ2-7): DTGVSQNPRHKITKRGQNVTFRCDPISEHNRLYWYRQTLGQGPEFLTYFQNEAQLEKSRLLSDRFSAERPKGSFSTLEIQRTEQGDSAMYLCASIPDHSSSYEQYFGPGTRLTVT.

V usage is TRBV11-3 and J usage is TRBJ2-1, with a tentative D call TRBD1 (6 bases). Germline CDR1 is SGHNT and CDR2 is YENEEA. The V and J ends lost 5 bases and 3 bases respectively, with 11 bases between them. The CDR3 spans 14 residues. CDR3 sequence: CASSQRTVYNEQFF. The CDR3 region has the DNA TGTGCCAGCAGCCAAAGGACAGTCTACAATGAGCAGTTCTTC.

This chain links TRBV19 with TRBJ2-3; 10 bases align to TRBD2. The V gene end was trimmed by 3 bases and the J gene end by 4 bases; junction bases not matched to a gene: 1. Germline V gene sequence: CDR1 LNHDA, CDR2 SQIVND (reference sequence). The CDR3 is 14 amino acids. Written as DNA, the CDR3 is TGTGCCAGTAGTATTAGCGGGAGGCCAGATACGCAGTATTTT. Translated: CASSISGRPDTQYF.

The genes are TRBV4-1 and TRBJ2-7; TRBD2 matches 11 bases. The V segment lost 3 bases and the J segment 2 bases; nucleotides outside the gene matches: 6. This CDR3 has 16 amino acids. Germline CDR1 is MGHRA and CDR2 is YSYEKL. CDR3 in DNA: TGCGCCAGCAGCCAGTTCGAGACTAGCGGGACCTACGAGCAGTACTTC. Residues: CASSQFETSGTYEQYF.

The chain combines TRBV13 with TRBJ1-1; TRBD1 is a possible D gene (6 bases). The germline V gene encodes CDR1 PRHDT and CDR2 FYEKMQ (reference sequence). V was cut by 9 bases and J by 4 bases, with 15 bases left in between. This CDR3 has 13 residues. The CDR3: CASSVWTATEAFF. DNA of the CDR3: TGTGCCAGTTCCGTATGGACAGCCACTGAAGCTTTCTTT.

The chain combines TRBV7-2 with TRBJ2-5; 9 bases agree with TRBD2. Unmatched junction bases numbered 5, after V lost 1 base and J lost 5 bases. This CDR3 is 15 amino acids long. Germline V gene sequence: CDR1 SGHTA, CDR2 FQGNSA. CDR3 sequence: CASSLDSGGTETQYF. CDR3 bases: TGTGCCAGCAGCTTAGATAGCGGGGGAACGGAGACCCAGTACTTC.

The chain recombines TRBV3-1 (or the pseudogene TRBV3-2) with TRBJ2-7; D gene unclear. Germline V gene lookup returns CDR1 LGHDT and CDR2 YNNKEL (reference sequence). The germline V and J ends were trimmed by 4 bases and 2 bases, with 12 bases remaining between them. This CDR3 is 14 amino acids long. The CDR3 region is CASSPGVSAYEQYF. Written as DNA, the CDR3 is TGTGCCAGCAGCCCCGGCGTTTCGGCCTACGAGCAGTACTTC.

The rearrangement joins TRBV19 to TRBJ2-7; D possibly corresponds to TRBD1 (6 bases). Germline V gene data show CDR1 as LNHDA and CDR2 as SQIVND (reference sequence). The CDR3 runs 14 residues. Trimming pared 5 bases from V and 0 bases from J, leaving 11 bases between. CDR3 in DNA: TGTGCCAGTAGTTCCCGGACAGACTCCTACGAGCAGTACTTC. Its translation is CASSSRTDSYEQYF.

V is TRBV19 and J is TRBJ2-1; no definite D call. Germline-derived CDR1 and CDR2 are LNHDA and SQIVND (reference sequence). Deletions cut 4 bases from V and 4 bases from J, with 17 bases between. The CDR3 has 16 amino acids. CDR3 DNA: TGTGCCAGTAGTAGATTGGTTGGCGGCGATTACAATGAGCAGTTCTTC. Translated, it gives CASSRLVGGDYNEQFF.

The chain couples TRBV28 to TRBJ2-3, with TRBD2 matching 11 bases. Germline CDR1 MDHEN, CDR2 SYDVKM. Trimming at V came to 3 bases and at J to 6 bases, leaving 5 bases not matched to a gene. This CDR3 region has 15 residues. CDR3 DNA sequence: TGTGCCAGCAGTTTGGTAGCGGGGGGGCTCGATACGCAGTATTTT. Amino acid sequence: CASSLVAGGLDTQYF. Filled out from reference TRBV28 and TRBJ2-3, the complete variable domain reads DVKVTQSSRYLVKRTGEKVFLECVQDMDHENMFWYRQDPGLGLRLIYFSYDVKMKEKGDIPEGYSVSREKKERFSLILESASTNQTSMYLCASSLVAGGLDTQYFGPGTRLTVL.

The CDR3 here is CASSLGNDRAQPQHF. Here the CDR3 DNA reads TGTGCCAGCAGCTTGGGAAATGACAGGGCTCAGCCCCAGCATTTT. The chain has TRBV5-4 and TRBJ1-5; TRBD1 agrees at 7 bases. Germline V CDR1 and CDR2: SGHNT, YYREEE (reference sequence). V lost 0 bases and J lost 6; bases outside the gene matches: 6. CDR3 length: 15 amino acids.

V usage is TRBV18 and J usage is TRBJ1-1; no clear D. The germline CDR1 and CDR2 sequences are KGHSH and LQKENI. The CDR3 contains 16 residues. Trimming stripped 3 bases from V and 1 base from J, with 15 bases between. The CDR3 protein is CASSPMLGNRNTEAFF. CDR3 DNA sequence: TGTGCCAGCTCACCGATGTTGGGTAACCGGAACACTGAAGCTTTCTTT.

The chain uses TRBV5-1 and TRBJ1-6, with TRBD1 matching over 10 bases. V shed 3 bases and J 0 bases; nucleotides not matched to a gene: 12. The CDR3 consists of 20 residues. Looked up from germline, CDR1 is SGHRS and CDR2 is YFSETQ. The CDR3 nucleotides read TGCGCCAGCAGCTCCCCGGGACAGGGGTCACCGAGCTCCTATAATTCACCCCTCCACTTT. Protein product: CASSSPGQGSPSSYNSPLHF.

The CDR3 region is CASSSPRGSISGANVLTF. CDR3 DNA: TGTGCCAGCAGCTCGCCCCGGGGCTCAATCTCTGGGGCCAACGTCCTGACTTTC. The rearrangement links TRBV11-2 to TRBJ2-6, with D perhaps given as TRBD1 or TRBD2 (5 bases each). The CDR3 is 18 residues long. Per germline, CDR1 SGHAT and CDR2 FQNNGV. V lost 4 bases and J lost 0, with 16 bases in between.

CDR3 loop: CASIPSAGGTDTQYF. The CDR3 nucleotides are TGTGCCAGTATACCTTCTGCGGGGGGCACAGATACGCAGTATTTT. The chain employs TRBV19 and TRBJ2-3, with 7 bases aligning to TRBD2. V was pared by 7 bases and J by 1 base, with 8 bases of the junction left unmatched. CDR1 is LNHDA and CDR2 is SQIVND in the germline V gene (reference sequence). CDR3 length equals 15 residues. Combining the CDR3 with reference TRBV19 and TRBJ2-3 gives the whole variable domain DGGITQSPKYLFRKEGQNVTLSCEQNLNHDAMYWYRQDPGQGLRLIYYSQIVNDFQKGDIAEGYSVSREKKESFPLTVTSAQKNPTAFYLCASIPSAGGTDTQYFGPGTRLTVL.

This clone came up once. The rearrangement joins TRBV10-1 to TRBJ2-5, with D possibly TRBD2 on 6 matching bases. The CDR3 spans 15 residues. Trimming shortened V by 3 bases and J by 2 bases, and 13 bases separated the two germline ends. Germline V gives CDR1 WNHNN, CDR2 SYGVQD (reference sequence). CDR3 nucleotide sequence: TGCGCCAGCAGTGAAATTCGGGGAGGTCAAGAGACCCAGTACTTC. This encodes CASSEIRGGQETQYF.

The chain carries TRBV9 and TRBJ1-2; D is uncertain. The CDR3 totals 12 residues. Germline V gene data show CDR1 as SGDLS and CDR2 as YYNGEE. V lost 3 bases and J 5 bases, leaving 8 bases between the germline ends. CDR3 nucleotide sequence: TGTGCCAGCAGCGCGGCCGGGTATGGCTACACCTTC. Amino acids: CASSAAGYGYTF.

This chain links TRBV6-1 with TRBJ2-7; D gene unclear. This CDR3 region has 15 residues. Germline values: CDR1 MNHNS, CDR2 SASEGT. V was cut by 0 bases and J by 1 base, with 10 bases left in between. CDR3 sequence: CASSEAAGISYEQYF. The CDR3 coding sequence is TGTGCCAGCAGTGAAGCGGCAGGCATTTCCTACGAGCAGTACTTC.

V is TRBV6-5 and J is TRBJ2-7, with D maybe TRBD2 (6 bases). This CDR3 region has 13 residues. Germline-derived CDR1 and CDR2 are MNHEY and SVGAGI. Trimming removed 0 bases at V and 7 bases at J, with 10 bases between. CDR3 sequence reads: CASSYSAGREQYF. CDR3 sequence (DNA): TGTGCCAGCAGTTACTCGGCGGGGCGGGAGCAGTACTTC.

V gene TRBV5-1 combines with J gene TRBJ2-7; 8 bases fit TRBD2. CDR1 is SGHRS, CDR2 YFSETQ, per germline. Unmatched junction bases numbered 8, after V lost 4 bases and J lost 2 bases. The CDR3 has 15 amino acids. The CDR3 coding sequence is TGCGCCAGCAGCCCCACTCCGGGACTAGCCTACGAGCAGTACTTC. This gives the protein CASSPTPGLAYEQYF.

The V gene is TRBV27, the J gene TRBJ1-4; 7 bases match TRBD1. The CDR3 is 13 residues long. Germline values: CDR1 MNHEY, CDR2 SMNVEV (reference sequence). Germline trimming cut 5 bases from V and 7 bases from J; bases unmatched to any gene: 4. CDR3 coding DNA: TGTGCCAGCAGTCGACAGGGCGCTGAAAAACTGTTTTTT. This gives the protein CASSRQGAEKLFF.

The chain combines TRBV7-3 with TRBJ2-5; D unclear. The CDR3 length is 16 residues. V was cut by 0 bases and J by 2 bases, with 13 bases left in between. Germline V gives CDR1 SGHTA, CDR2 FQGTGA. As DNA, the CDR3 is TGTGCCAGCAGCTTAACGGGGTCTGGCGTACAAGAGACCCAGTACTTC. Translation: CASSLTGSGVQETQYF.

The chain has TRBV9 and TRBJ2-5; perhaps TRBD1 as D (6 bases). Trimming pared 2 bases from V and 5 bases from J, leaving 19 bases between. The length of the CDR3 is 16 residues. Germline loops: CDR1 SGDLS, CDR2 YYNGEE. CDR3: CASSVNAQGNRETQYF. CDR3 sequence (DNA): TGTGCCAGCAGCGTCAACGCACAGGGCAACAGGGAGACCCAGTACTTC. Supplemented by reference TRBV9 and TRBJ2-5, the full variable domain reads DSGVTQTPKHLITATGQRVTLRCSPRSGDLSVYWYQQSLDQGLQFLIQYYNGEERAKGNILERFSAQQFPDLHSELNLSSLELGDSALYFCASSVNAQGNRETQYFGPGTRLLVL.

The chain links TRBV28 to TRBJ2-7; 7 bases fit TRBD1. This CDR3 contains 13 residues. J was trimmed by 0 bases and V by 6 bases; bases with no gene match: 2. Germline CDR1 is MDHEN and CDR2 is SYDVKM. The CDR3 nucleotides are TGTGCCAGCAGCTGGGACAGCTCCTACGAGCAGTACTTC. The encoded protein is CASSWDSSYEQYF.

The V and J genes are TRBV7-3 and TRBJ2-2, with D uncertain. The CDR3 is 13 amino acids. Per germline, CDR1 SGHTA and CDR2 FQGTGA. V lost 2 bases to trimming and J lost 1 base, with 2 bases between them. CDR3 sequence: CASSLLNTGELFF. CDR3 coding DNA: TGTGCCAGCAGCTTACTGAACACCGGGGAGCTGTTTTTT.

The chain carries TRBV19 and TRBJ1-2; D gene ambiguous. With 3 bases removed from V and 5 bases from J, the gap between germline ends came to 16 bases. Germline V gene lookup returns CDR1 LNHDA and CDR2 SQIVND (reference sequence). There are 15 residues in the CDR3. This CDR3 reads CASSISFGLGYGYTF. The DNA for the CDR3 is TGTGCCAGTAGTATCAGTTTCGGACTCGGGTATGGCTACACCTTC.

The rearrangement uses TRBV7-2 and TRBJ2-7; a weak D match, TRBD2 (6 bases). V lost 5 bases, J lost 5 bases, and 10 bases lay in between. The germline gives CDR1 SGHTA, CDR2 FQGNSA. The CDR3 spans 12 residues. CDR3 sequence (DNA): TGTGCCAGCAGCACGAGGAGGGACGAGCAGTACTTC. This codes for CASSTRRDEQYF. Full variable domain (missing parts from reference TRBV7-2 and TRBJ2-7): GAGVSQSPSNKVTEKGKDVELRCDPISGHTALYWYRQSLGQGLEFLIYFQGNSAPDKSGLPSDRFSAERTGGSVSTLTIQRTQQEDSAVYLCASSTRRDEQYFGPGTRLTVT.